This T cell receptor beta chain was documented in a study of OX40 agonist ivuxolimab in advanced cancers. Study-level background: Ivuxolimab, an agonist antibody against OX40 (CD134), was given to patients. A male proportion of around 86% was recorded, with mean age about 62 years and range about 20 to 79.

The CDR3 totals 13 residues. J gave up 7 bases and V 8 bases, and 8 bases lay outside the gene matches. Looked up from germline, CDR1 is LNHDA and CDR2 is SQIVND (reference sequence). Profiling relied on immunoSEQ multiplex PCR, and the TCRdb table lists in-frame clones only, not all of them. The repertoire holds about 70,000 clones, approximately 80% seen once, with 1.1% in the top ten. The receptor was derived from an adult with an advanced solid tumor such as melanoma, head and neck, liver or kidney cancer. Sample: CD4+ or CD8+ T cells sorted from blood, taken in a trial of the OX40 agonist ivuxolimab. The J gene is TRBJ2-1, the V gene TRBV19; 7 bases agree with TRBD1. CDR3 nucleotides: TGTGCCAGTTCCTTGACAGGGCTGAATGAGCAGTTCTTC. Translating it yields CASSLTGLNEQFF.